These 6 T cell receptor beta chains were sequenced from one sample in a study of control samples from healthy donors and cancer patients. This table comes from immunoSEQ multiplex PCR, and its TCRdb copy is limited to in-frame clones, with some not included. The data contain 190,000 or so clones, approximately 92% of them singletons. Sequences were obtained from blood. These receptors came from a man between 18 and 29 years old in good health.

This chain uses TRBV7-9 with TRBJ1-1, with a tentative D call TRBD1 (6 bases). Germline V gene sequence: CDR1 SEHNR, CDR2 FQNEAQ (reference sequence). This CDR3 is 13 amino acids long. V shed 3 bases and J shed 6 bases, with 11 bases lying between them. The CDR3 protein is CASSLLGQPEAFF. The CDR3, as DNA: TGTGCCAGCAGCTTGCTTGGACAGCCTGAAGCTTTCTTT.

This chain joins TRBV29-1 and TRBJ1-1; TRBD1 matches at 8 bases. Trimming cost V 6 bases and J 6 bases; bases outside gene matches: 12. The germline gives CDR1 SQVTM, CDR2 ANQGSEA. CDR3 size: 14 residues. The CDR3 coding sequence is TGCAGCGTCCGCTACGACATACAGGGGGCTGAAGCTTTCTTT. It specifies CSVRYDIQGAEAFF.

The V gene is TRBV6-1, the J gene TRBJ1-1; unclear D gene. Germline values: CDR1 MNHNS, CDR2 SASEGT. This CDR3 spans 11 amino acids. V was cut by 3 bases and J by 5 bases, with 4 bases left in between. The CDR3 region has the DNA TGTGCCAGCAGTGACAGGACTGAAGCTTTCTTT. Protein: CASSDRTEAFF.

For the CDR3, the DNA is TGTGCCAGCAGCCTTAGTGAGACGAACACTGAAGCTTTCTTT. Its protein product is CASSLSETNTEAFF. The chain has TRBV7-8 and TRBJ1-1; no reliable D call. The germline V and J ends were trimmed by 5 bases and 1 base, with 11 bases remaining between them. This CDR3 comprises 14 residues. Germline V CDR1 and CDR2: SGHVS, FQNEAQ.

CDR3 nucleotides: TGCGCCAGCAGCCAAGGGGTGTGGGGGGGCACTGAAGCTTTCTTT. As protein: CASSQGVWGGTEAFF. The chain uses TRBV4-1 and TRBJ1-1; D possibly corresponds to TRBD1 (5 bases). Trimming stripped 1 base from V and 4 bases from J, with 13 bases between. The CDR3 is 15 amino acids. Germline-derived CDR1 and CDR2 are MGHRA and YSYEKL.

This chain connects TRBV21-1 to TRBJ2-5; the table calls TRBD1, which could not be checked here. TRBV21-1 is a known pseudogene. This CDR3 has 16 residues. CDR3 coding DNA: TGTGCCAGCAGCAGTGGACAGGGGGACCCCCAAGAGACCCAGTACTTC. Protein product: CASSSGQGDPQETQYF.